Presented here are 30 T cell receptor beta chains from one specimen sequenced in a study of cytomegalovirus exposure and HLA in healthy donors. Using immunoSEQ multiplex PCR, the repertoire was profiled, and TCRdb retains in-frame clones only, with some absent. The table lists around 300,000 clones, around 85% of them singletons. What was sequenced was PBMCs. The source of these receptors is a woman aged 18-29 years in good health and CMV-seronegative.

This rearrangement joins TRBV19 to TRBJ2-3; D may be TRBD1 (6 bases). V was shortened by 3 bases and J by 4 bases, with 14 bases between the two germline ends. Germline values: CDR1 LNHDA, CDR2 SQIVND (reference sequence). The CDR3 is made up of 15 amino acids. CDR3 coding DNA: TGTGCCAGTAGTATGGGGGCTAGCTTTTCAGATACGCAGTATTTT. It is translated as CASSMGASFSDTQYF.

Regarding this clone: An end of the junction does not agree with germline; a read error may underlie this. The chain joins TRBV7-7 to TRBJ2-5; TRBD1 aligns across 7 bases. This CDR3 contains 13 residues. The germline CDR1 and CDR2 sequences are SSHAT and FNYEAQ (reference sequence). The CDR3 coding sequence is TGTGCTAGCAGCCCGGGACAGAGGGAGACCCAGTACTTC. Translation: CASSPGQRETQYF. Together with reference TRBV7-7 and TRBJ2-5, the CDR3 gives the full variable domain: GAGVSQSPRYKVTKRGQDVTLRCDPISSHATLYWYQQALGQGPEFLTYFNYEAQPDKSGLPSDRFSAERPEGSISTLTIQRTEQRDSAMYRCASSPGQRETQYFGPGTRLLVL.

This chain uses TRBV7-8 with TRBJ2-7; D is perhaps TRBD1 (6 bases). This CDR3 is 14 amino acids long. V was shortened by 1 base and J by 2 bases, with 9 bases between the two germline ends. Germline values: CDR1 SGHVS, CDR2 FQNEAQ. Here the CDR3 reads CASSLGRTAYEQYF. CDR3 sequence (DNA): TGTGCCAGCAGCTTAGGGAGGACAGCCTACGAGCAGTACTTC.

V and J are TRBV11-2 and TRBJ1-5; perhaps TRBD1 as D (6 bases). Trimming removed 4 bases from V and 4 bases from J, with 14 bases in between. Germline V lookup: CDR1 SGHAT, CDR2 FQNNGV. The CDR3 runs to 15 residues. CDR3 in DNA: TGTGCCAGCAGCTCGGCCGGGACAACTAATCAGCCCCAGCATTTT. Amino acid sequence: CASSSAGTTNQPQHF.

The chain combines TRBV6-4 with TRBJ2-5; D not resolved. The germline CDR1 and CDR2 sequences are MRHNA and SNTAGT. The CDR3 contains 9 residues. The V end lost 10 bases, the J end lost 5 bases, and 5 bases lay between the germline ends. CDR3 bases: TGTGCCACCCGGGAGACCCAGTACTTC. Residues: CATRETQYF.

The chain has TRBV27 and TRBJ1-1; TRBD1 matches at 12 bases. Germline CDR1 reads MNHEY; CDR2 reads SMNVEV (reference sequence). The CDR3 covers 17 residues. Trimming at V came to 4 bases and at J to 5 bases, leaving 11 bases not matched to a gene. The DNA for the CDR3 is TGTGCCAGCAGTTCGATATACCGGGACAGGGGGCGAACTGAAGCTTTCTTT. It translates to CASSSIYRDRGRTEAFF.

CDR3 sequence reads: CSAQTTGNNEQFF. The DNA of the CDR3 is TGCAGCGCACAGACGACAGGCAACAATGAGCAGTTCTTC. This sequence joins TRBV29-1 and TRBJ2-1; the D gene is possibly TRBD1 (6 bases). The CDR3 runs to 13 residues. The V and J ends lost 7 bases and 5 bases respectively, with 15 bases between them. Germline V CDR1 and CDR2: SQVTM, ANQGSEA.

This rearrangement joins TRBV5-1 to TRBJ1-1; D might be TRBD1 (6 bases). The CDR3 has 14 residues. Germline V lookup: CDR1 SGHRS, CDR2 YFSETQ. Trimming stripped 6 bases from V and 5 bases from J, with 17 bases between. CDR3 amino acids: CASNQDSTKTEAFF. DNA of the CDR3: TGCGCCAGCAACCAGGACAGCACCAAAACTGAAGCTTTCTTT. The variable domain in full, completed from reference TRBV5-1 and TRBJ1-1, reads KAGVTQTPRYLIKTRGQQVTLSCSPISGHRSVSWYQQTPGQGLQFLFEYFSETQRNKGNFPGRFSGRQFSNSRSEMNVSTLELGDSALYLCASNQDSTKTEAFFGQGTRLTVV.

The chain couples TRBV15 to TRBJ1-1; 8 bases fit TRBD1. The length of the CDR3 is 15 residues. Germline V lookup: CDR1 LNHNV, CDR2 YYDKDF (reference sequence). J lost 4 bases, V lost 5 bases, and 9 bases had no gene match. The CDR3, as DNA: TGTGCCACCAGCGAAAGGACAGGGTATGGCACTGAAGCTTTCTTT. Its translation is CATSERTGYGTEAFF.

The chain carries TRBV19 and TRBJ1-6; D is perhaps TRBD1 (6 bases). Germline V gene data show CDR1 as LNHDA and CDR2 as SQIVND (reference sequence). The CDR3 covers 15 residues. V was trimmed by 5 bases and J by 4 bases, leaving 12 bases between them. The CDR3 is CASSRQAPYNSPLHF. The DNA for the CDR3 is TGTGCCAGTAGTCGACAGGCCCCTTATAATTCACCCCTCCACTTT.

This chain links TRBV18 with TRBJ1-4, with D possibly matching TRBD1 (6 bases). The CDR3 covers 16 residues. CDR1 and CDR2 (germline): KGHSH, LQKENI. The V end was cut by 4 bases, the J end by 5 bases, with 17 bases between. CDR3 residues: CASSQKPGHSNEKLFF. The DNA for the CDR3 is TGTGCCAGCTCACAAAAACCGGGACATTCCAATGAAAAACTGTTTTTT.

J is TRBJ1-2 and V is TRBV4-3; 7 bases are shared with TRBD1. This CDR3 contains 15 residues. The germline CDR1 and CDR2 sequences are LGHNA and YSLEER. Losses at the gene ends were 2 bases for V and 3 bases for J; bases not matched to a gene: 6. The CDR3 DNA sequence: TGCGCCAGCAGCCAACGAACAGGGGCTGACTATGGCTACACCTTC. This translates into CASSQRTGADYGYTF.

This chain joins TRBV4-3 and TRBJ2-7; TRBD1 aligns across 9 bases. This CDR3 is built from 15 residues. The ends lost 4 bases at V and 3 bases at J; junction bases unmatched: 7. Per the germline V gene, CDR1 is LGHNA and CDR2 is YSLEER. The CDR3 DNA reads TGCGCCAGCAGCCGCCTGGGACAGGGCGGCTACGAGCAGTACTTC. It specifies CASSRLGQGGYEQYF.

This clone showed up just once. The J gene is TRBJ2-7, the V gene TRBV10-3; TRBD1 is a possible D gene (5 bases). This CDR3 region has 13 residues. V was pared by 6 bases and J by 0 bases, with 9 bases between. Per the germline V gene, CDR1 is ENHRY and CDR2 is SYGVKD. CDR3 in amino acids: CAIRDISSYEQYF. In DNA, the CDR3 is TGTGCCATCAGGGACATAAGCTCCTACGAGCAGTACTTC.

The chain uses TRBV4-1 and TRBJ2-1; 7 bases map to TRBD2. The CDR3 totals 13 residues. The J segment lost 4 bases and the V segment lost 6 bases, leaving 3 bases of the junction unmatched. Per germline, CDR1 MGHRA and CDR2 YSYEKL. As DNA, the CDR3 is TGCGCCAGCAGTCGGACTAGGTACAATGAGCAGTTCTTC. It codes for CASSRTRYNEQFF.

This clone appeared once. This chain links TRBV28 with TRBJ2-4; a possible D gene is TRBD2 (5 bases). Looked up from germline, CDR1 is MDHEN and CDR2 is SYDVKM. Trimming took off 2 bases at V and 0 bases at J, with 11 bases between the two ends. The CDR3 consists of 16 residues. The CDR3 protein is CASSLLGNIAKNIQYF. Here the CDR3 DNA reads TGTGCCAGCAGTTTACTCGGGAATATAGCCAAAAACATTCAGTACTTC.

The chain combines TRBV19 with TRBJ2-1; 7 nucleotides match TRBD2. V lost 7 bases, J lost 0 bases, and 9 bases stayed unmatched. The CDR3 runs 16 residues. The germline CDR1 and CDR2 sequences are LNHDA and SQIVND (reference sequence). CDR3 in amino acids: CASTPRLARSYNEQFF. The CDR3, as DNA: TGTGCCAGTACCCCCCGACTAGCCCGCTCCTACAATGAGCAGTTCTTC.

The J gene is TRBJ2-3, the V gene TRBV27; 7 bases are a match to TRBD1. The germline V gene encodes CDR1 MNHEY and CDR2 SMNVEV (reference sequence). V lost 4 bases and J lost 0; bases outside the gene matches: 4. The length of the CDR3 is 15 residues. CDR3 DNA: TGTGCCAGCAGTTCGGGACAGACAAGCACAGATACGCAGTATTTT. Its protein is CASSSGQTSTDTQYF.

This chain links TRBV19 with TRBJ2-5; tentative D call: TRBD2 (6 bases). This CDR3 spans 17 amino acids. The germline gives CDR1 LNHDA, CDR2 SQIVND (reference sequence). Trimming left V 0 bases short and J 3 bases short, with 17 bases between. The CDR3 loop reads CASSIDGVGRSEETQYF. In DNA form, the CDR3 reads TGTGCCAGTAGTATAGATGGGGTGGGGAGGTCTGAAGAGACCCAGTACTTC.

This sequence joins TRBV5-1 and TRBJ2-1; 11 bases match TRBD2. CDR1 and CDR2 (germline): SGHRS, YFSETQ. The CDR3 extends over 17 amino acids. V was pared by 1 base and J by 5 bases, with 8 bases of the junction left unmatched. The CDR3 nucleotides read TGCGCCAGCAGCTTGATCCCGGGACTAGCGGTTAACAATGAGCAGTTCTTC. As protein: CASSLIPGLAVNNEQFF.

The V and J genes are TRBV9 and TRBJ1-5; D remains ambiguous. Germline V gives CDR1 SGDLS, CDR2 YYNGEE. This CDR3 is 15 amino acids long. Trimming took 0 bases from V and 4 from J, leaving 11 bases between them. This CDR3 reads CASSVGGADNQPQHF. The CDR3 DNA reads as TGTGCCAGCAGCGTAGGGGGAGCCGATAATCAGCCCCAGCATTTT.

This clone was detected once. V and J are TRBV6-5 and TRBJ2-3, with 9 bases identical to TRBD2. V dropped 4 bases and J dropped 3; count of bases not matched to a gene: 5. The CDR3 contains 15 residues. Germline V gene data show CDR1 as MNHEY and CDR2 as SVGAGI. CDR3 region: CASSLASGTTDTQYF. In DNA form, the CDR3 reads TGTGCCAGCAGTTTGGCTAGCGGGACGACAGATACGCAGTATTTT.

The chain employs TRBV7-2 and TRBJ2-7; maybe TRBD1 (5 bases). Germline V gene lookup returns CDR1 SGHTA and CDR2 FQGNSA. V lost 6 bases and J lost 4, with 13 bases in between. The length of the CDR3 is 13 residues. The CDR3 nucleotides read TGTGCCAGCAGATCTCTCGACAGTTACGAGCAGTACTTC. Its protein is CASRSLDSYEQYF.

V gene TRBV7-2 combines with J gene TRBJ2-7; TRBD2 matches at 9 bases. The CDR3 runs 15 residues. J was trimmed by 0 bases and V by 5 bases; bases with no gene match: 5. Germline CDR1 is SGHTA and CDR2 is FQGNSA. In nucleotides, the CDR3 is TGTGCCAGCAGCCCCGCGGGGGGGCCCTCCTACGAGCAGTACTTC. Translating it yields CASSPAGGPSYEQYF.

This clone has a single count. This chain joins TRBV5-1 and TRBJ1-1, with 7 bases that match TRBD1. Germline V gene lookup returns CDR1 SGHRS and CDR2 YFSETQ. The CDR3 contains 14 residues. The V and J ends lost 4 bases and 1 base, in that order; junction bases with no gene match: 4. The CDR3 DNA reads TGCGCCAGCAGCGTGGACAGGAAGAACACTGAAGCTTTCTTT. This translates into CASSVDRKNTEAFF.

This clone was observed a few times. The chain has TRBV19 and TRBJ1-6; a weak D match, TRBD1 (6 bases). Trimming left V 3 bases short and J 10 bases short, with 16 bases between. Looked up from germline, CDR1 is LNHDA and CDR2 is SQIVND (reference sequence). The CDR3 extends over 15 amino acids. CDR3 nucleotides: TGTGCCAGTAGTATTCTCACGGGGGGCCAGTCACCCCTCCACTTT. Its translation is CASSILTGGQSPLHF.

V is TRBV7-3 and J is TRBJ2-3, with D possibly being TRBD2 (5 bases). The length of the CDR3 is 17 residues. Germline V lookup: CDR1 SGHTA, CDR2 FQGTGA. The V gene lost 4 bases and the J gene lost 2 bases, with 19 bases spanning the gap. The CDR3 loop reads CASSSLAFGLSTDTQYF. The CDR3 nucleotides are TGTGCCAGCAGCTCTCTAGCATTCGGGTTGTCCACAGATACGCAGTATTTT.

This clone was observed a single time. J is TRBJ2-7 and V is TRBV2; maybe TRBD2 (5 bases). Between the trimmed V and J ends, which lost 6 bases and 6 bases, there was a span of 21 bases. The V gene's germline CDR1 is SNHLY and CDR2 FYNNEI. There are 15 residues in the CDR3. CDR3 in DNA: TGTGCCAGCAGGAAAGAGGGCGACTCCCACCGCGAGCAGTACTTC. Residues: CASRKEGDSHREQYF.

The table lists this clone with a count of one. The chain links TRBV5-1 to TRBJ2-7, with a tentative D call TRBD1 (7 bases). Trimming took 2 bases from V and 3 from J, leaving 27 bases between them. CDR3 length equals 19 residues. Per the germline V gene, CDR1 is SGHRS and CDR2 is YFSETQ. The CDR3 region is CASSFGQMIGGGAHYEQYF. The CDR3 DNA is TGCGCCAGCAGCTTTGGCCAAATGATAGGAGGGGGCGCTCACTACGAGCAGTACTTC.

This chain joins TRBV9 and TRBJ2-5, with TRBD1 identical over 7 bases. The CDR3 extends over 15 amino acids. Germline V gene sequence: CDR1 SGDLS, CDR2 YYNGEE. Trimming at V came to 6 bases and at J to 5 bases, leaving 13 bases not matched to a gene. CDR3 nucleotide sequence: TGTGCCAGCACAGGGGACAGCTCGCCGTCGGAGACCCAGTACTTC. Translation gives CASTGDSSPSETQYF.